This TCR beta chain was profiled in a study of identical twins' blood T cells. Study observations and caveats: Out-of-frame TCRbeta clonotypes reportedly had markedly more similar V usage in twins than unrelated donors.

This clonotype was observed once. Its antigen is undetermined. Each TCR cDNA library carried sample-specific barcodes on both ends. Using its own MiXCR run on the 5' RACE reads, TCRdb lists one record per CDR3 protein. The sample yields fewer than 450,000 distinct CDR3 sequences, around 30% seen once. CDR1 is SEHNR, CDR2 FQNEAQ, per germline (reference sequence). The CDR3 spans 15 residues. The V segment lost 5 bases and the J segment 5 bases; nucleotides outside the gene matches: 6. Reared together, all three twin pairs probably met the same infectious agents and vaccines. This receptor was identified in a woman between 18 and 55 years old in good health. This sequence joins TRBV7-9 and TRBJ1-4, with 9 bases aligning to TRBD1. The sample comprised PBMCs. CDR3 nucleotide sequence: TGTGCCAGCAGCGGGGGGACAGGGAAAAATGAAAAACTGTTTTTT. It encodes CASSGGTGKNEKLFF.